This T cell receptor (beta chain) comes out of a study of metastatic and nonmetastatic thyroid tumors. About the study: Samples came from malignant and benign thyroid patients, and repertoires were compared across blood and tumor or nodule tissue. Whole-study findings and limits: The study reportedly found significantly higher TCR beta diversity in malignant thyroid tumors than benign nodules, in blood and tumor.

The CDR3 is 14 amino acids. V was clipped by 5 bases and J by 2 bases, with 10 bases between them. Germline values: CDR1 SGHTA, CDR2 FQGNSA. This clone was counted only a few times. The target antigen is unknown. Until they underwent thyroid surgery, no patient had received any treatment. Original methodology: Clinicopathological groups supplied CDR3 differences that were used to build a distant-metastasis classifier for papillary thyroid cancer. TCRdb re-clonotyped the PCR reads via MiXCR. TCRdb, not the original authors, processed these V and J calls. The table shows around 13,000 clones, with about 33% occurring only once.

The chain links TRBV7-2 to TRBJ1-3; no clear D. The receptor comes from a male donor with papillary thyroid cancer or a benign thyroid nodule (not recorded which). Some clones in this sample may be carry-over from other donors' samples. The sequenced sample was tumor tissue. This CDR3 is CASSIPGAGNTIYF. CDR3 nucleotide sequence: TGTGCCAGCAGCATCCCCGGCGCTGGAAACACCATATATTTT.